The rows below give T cell receptor beta chains drawn from one sample of a study of OX40 agonist ivuxolimab in advanced cancers. The method was immunoSEQ multiplex PCR; TCRdb's version includes in-frame clones alone and lacks a portion of them. The sample lists 65,000 to 95,000 clones, roughly 91% seen once, with around 5.9% in the top ten. This sample comprised CD4+ or CD8+ T cells sorted from blood, obtained in a trial of the OX40 agonist ivuxolimab. The receptor set was obtained from an adult with an advanced solid tumor such as melanoma, head and neck, liver or kidney cancer. CDR3s include the opening cysteine and the closing phenylalanine or tryptophan. A D gene is named only where the DNA matches it firmly. Part of the rows lack a size; the others show once, few, many or a class for expanded clones.

TRBV27,NA,NA,TRBJ1-4,CASSLAGTEKLFF,TGTGCCAGCAGTTTAGCCGGGACCGAAAAACTGTTTTTT
TRBV21-1,NA,NA,TRBJ2-7,CASRRGRTYEQYF,TGTGCCAGCAGACGTGGACGGACCTACGAGCAGTACTTC
TRBV7-2,NA,TRBD2,TRBJ2-5,CASSLALAGGGETQYF,TGTGCCAGCAGCTTAGCACTAGCGGGTGGGGGAGAGACCCAGTACTTC
TRBV7-9,NA,TRBD1,TRBJ1-2,CASIEREQGAKYYGYTF,TGTGCCAGCATCGAACGGGAGCAGGGGGCGAAGTACTATGGCTACACCTTC
TRBV5-1,NA,TRBD1,TRBJ2-7,CASSLAQTGNEQYF,TGCGCCAGCAGCTTGGCCCAGACAGGGAACGAGCAGTACTTC
TRBV18,NA,TRBD2,TRBJ2-2,CASSPPREANTGELFF,TGTGCCAGCTCACCCCCCCGGGAGGCGAACACCGGGGAGCTGTTTTTT
TRBV18,NA,TRBD1,TRBJ2-7,CASSQLGQGTHEQYF,TGTGCCAGCTCACAACTCGGACAGGGAACCCACGAGCAGTACTTC
TRBV7-3,NA,TRBD2,TRBJ2-2,CASSPRRGGTGELFF,TGTGCCAGCAGCCCACGGCGGGGAGGGACCGGGGAGCTGTTTTTT
TRBV4-2,NA,NA,TRBJ2-1,CASSQATMLGHNEQFF,TGTGCCAGCAGCCAAGCGACAATGCTGGGGCACAATGAGCAGTTCTTC
TRBV2,NA,NA,TRBJ2-2,CASSGPNKFTGELFF,TGTGCCAGCAGTGGGCCCAATAAGTTCACCGGGGAGCTGTTTTTT
TRBV5-6,NA,TRBD1,TRBJ2-3,CASSSGQGSRTDTQYF,TGTGCCAGCAGCTCCGGACAGGGGTCCCGCACAGATACGCAGTATTTT
TRBV29-1,NA,TRBD2,TRBJ2-5,CSVEDFSGGRSETQYF,TGCAGCGTTGAAGATTTTTCGGGGGGGCGCTCGGAGACCCAGTACTTC
TRBV6-6,NA,TRBD1,TRBJ1-3,CASSLGTGGNTIYF,TGTGCCAGCAGTTTGGGGACAGGGGGAAACACCATATATTTT
TRBV5-1,NA,NA,TRBJ2-6,CASSQEAVSGANVLTF,TGCGCCAGCAGCCAGGAGGCGGTCTCTGGGGCCAACGTCCTGACTTTC
TRBV7-2,few,NA,TRBJ1-3,CASSLAGAGNTIYF,TGTGCCAGCAGCTTGGCGGGGGCTGGAAACACCATATATTTT
TRBV7-2,NA,NA,TRBJ2-2,CASSLLARANTGELFF,TGTGCCAGCAGCTTACTCGCCAGGGCGAACACCGGGGAGCTGTTTTTT
TRBV5-1,NA,TRBD1,TRBJ1-6,CASSLGTGDSPLHF,TGCGCCAGCAGCTTGGGGACAGGGGACTCACCCCTCCACTTT
TRBV18,NA,NA,TRBJ1-1,CASSPPSTANTEAFF,TGTGCCAGCTCACCACCGTCGACAGCGAACACTGAAGCTTTCTTT
TRBV19,NA,NA,TRBJ2-1,CASTPDRSSYNEQFF,TGTGCCAGTACCCCCGACAGGAGCTCCTACAATGAGCAGTTCTTC
TRBV25-1,many,NA,TRBJ1-2,CASSESGAGYGYTF,TGTGCCAGCAGTGAATCGGGGGCTGGCTATGGCTACACCTTC
TRBV5-6,few,NA,TRBJ1-2,CASRAQSINYGYTF,TGTGCCAGCAGAGCACAGTCCATAAACTATGGCTACACCTTC
TRBV11-2,once,NA,TRBJ2-6,CASSFSSGANVLTF,TGTGCCAGCAGCTTCAGCTCTGGGGCCAACGTCCTGACTTTC
TRBV27,NA,TRBD2,TRBJ2-7,CASSGASGRAVEQYF,TGTGCCAGCAGTGGAGCTAGCGGGAGGGCAGTCGAGCAGTACTTC
TRBV27,NA,NA,TRBJ1-4,CASSESGWPGEKLFF,TGTGCCAGCAGTGAATCAGGGTGGCCGGGGGAAAAACTGTTTTTT
TRBV5-1,once,TRBD2,TRBJ2-1,CASSLRSSGGAYNEQFF,TGCGCCAGCAGCTTGAGGTCTAGCGGGGGGGCCTACAATGAGCAGTTCTTC
TRBV7-9,NA,NA,TRBJ2-1,CASSLESSYNEQFF,TGTGCCAGCAGCTTAGAGAGCTCCTACAATGAGCAGTTCTTC
TRBV5-4,NA,NA,TRBJ2-1,CASSLSGASGEQFF,TGTGCCAGCAGCTTATCGGGGGCGTCCGGTGAGCAGTTCTTC